This T cell receptor (beta chain) was captured in a study of blood T cell repertoires in COVID-19. The assay was immunoSEQ multiplex PCR, and TCRdb's table has in-frame clones only and misses some. The profile covers about 46,000 clones, with 70% to 90% appearing a single time and around a tenth taken by the ten largest. The CDR3 totals 15 residues. V shed 3 bases and J shed 3 bases, with 11 bases lying between them. Germline V gene lookup returns CDR1 LNHDA and CDR2 SQIVND (reference sequence). V is TRBV19 and J is TRBJ1-4; D remains ambiguous. The source is a man aged 45-65 years with active COVID-19. The sample was peripheral blood. Here the CDR3 reads CASSMVAGSNEKLFF. CDR3 DNA: TGTGCCAGTAGTATGGTTGCCGGGTCTAATGAAAAACTGTTTTTT. Looking up the rest from reference TRBV19 and TRBJ1-4 gives the full variable domain: DGGITQSPKYLFRKEGQNVTLSCEQNLNHDAMYWYRQDPGQGLRLIYYSQIVNDFQKGDIAEGYSVSREKKESFPLTVTSAQKNPTAFYLCASSMVAGSNEKLFFGSGTQLSVL.